The present T cell receptor beta chain was sequenced within a study of cytomegalovirus exposure and HLA in healthy donors. Trimming took 4 bases from V and 5 from J, leaving 9 bases between them. This CDR3 contains 13 residues. CDR1 and CDR2 from the germline V gene are SGHDT and YYEEEE. The primer mix had 60 Vbeta and 13 Jbeta primers. Profiled with immunoSEQ multiplex PCR; TCRdb holds only in-frame clones, not every one. Of about 77,000 clones detected, 78% appear once; the ten largest clones hold around 4.5%. The TCR was taken from a man aged 35-49 years in good health and CMV-seronegative. Sequencing was carried out using PBMCs. The V and J genes are TRBV5-6 and TRBJ2-2; no clear D. Here the CDR3 reads CASSRWATGELFF. In DNA, the CDR3 is TGTGCCAGCAGCAGGTGGGCAACCGGGGAGCTGTTTTTT.